This T cell receptor (beta chain) was found in a study of cytomegalovirus exposure and HLA in healthy donors. The PCR contained 60 Vbeta and 13 Jbeta primers. The table came from immunoSEQ multiplex PCR; TCRdb's copy has only in-frame clones and leaves some out. This sample has fewer than 140,000 clones; around 76% occur once, and the top ten carry under 8%. Germline CDR1 reads SGHTS; CDR2 reads YDEGEE. Trimming shortened V by 0 bases and J by 0 bases, and 6 bases separated the two germline ends. The CDR3 runs 14 residues. Concerning this clone: No antigen is known for it.

Broader study findings: Later analysis suggested links between common viral pathogens and several top significant clusters. Diagnosis of cytomegalovirus status made by the classifier reportedly showed high specificity and sensitivity. Through in vitro validation, a few CMV-associated chains were shown to be specific for CMV antigens. Association of roughly 18,000 TCR beta sequences with HLA alleles was found at 0.05 false discovery rate in a later analysis.

The chain has TRBV5-8 and TRBJ1-2; D gene unclear. The TCR sequence derives from a woman aged 45 to 65 in good health and CMV-seropositive. Sequenced: PBMCs. The CDR3 DNA reads as TGTGCCAGCAGCTTGGGAGGAGCTAACTATGGCTACACCTTC. Translating gives CASSLGGANYGYTF.